These 5 T cell receptor beta chains were all obtained from the same sample, sequenced in a study of PD-L1 blockade in urothelial cancer. Profiling relied on immunoSEQ multiplex PCR, and the TCRdb table lists in-frame clones only, not all of them. The sample shows about 14,000 clones, around 89% of them seen only once. This specimen consisted of PBMCs, obtained around atezolizumab (anti-PD-L1) treatment. The receptor set was obtained from a man aged 70 or older with urothelial cancer.

The chain is built from TRBV7-6 and TRBJ2-3; 9 bases match TRBD2. The CDR3 has 17 residues. The V gene's germline CDR1 is SGHVS and CDR2 FNYEAQ. Trimming cost V 5 bases and J 5 bases; bases outside gene matches: 14. The CDR3 DNA reads as TGTGCCAGCAGCCTTAACCTAGCGGGGAGTGGGGAAGATACGCAGTATTTT. Translating it yields CASSLNLAGSGEDTQYF.

The V gene is TRBV2, the J gene TRBJ1-5; D is possibly TRBD1 (6 bases). Trimming stripped 5 bases from V and 2 bases from J, with 10 bases between. CDR3 length: 14 amino acids. Germline CDR1 reads SNHLY; CDR2 reads FYNNEI. CDR3 coding DNA: TGTGCCAGCAGTACAGGGTCTGGCAATCAGCCCCAGCATTTT. Residues: CASSTGSGNQPQHF.

The chain has TRBV29-1 and TRBJ2-7, with a possible D match to TRBD2 (6 bases). The CDR3 runs to 12 residues. The ends were cut back, 7 bases at V and 1 base at J, with 11 bases in the middle. Per the germline V gene, CDR1 is SQVTM and CDR2 is ANQGSEA. Written as DNA, the CDR3 is TGCAGCGGGGGGGATAGGTCCTACGAGCAGTACTTC. This sequence encodes CSGGDRSYEQYF.

The DNA of the CDR3 is TGTGCCAGTAGTATAGAATTCCCAGGGGGCTACGAGCAGTACTTC. The encoded protein is CASSIEFPGGYEQYF. The chain links TRBV19 to TRBJ2-7; the match to TRBD1 covers 7 bases. Unmatched junction bases numbered 5, after V lost 0 bases and J lost 3 bases. Germline V lookup: CDR1 LNHDA, CDR2 SQIVND (reference sequence). This CDR3 comprises 15 residues.

The chain employs TRBV7-9 and TRBJ2-7; 10 positions agree with TRBD2. The germline V gene encodes CDR1 SEHNR and CDR2 FQNEAQ (reference sequence). The CDR3 has 13 residues. V trimming: 6 bases; J trimming: 4 bases; junction bases outside the gene matches: 3. Here the CDR3 reads CASSRTSGYEQYF. CDR3 DNA: TGTGCCAGCAGTCGGACTAGCGGATACGAGCAGTACTTC.